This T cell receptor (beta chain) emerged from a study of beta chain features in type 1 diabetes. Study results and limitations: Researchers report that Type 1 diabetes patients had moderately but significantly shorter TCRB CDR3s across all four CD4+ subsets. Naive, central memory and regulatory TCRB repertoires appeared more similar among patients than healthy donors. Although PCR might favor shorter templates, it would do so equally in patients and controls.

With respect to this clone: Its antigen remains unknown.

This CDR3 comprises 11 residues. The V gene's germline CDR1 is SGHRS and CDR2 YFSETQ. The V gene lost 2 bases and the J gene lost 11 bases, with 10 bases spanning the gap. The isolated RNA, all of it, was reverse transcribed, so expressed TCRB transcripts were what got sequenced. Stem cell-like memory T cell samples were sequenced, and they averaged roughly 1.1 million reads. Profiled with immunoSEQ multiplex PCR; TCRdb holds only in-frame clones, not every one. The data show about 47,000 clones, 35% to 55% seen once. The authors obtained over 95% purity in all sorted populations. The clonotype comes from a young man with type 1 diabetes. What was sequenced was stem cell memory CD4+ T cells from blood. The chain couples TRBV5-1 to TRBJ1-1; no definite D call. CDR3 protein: CASSLNSDAFF. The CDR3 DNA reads TGCGCCAGCAGCTTAAACAGTGACGCTTTCTTT.